This T cell receptor beta chain was identified in a study of T cell responses to AZD1222 COVID-19 vaccine (dated by TCRdb to the early 2020s). Notes on the research overall: AZD1222 recipients with second doses at about 4 weeks or about 12 weeks were pooled, because spike-specific TCR depth and breadth did not differ between schedules. A total of approximately 240 trial participants underwent TCR sequencing, of whom roughly 210 had received two doses of AZD1222 and approximately 25 had received two doses of the MenACWY control vaccine. Trial participants were enrolled by age into 18-55, 56-69 and 70-plus year subgroups, with around 140, 26 and 57 TCR-sequenced participants respectively. What the study reported, not specific to this receptor: Reportedly, close to half of the unique spike-specific TCRs recognized epitopes lying outside the regions that are mutated in the B.1.351 and B.1.1.7 variants. Conclusions about previously exposed vaccinees are limited, since just a handful of AZD1222 recipients were seropositive for SARS-CoV-2 at baseline. A significant rise in spike-specific TCR breadth and depth was observed after two AZD1222 doses relative to day 0 and relative to MenACWY recipients. The vaccine-associated CD4 TCRs covered the entire spike protein, and the dominant responses fell in regions 160-218 and 743-854. Participants were mostly white British, with more females than males. The authors suggested clonal diversity may have been underestimated. Because no day 14 peak-response samples were available, repertoires were characterized only after the peak T cell response. The 56-69-year group was small, and its depth increase did not reach significance, likely because of low power.

The CDR3 regions of human TCRbeta chains were analyzed by immunosequencing. Per the source publication's procedure: TCRs in the repertoires were matched against a reference library of SARS-CoV-2-specific TCRs that had been generated with the MIRA antigen-specificity platform. Breadth was defined as the fraction of unique TCRs that were SARS-CoV-2-associated, and depth was defined as the fraction of total T cells that were SARS-CoV-2-associated. Using the MIRA data, each spike-specific TCR was assigned both to the spike region to which the TCR was reactive and to a CD4 or CD8 class. Log10-transformed breadth and depth values were compared by one-way ANOVA with Sidak's multiple comparisons tests. TCRdb obtained this table from immuneACCESS and retained in-frame rearrangements with V and J assigned. These tables miss some clones; where compared with another copy, unresolved V genes account for less than half of the shortfall, and the remainder is unexplained. Clone size and the V and J calls come from that table; the DNA yielded D and trimming. The sample has about 120,000 clones on record, just under 95% of them singletons. In total, the top ten clones hold under 3.5% of the sample.

Points on this clone: No cognate antigen has been identified for it. No much larger clone is present one base from it, and per-base qualities are unavailable.

Between the V and J ends, shortened by 4 bases and 0 bases respectively, the junction contains 10 bases. CDR1 and CDR2, looked up from the germline V gene, are SGDLS and YYNGEE. The CDR3 runs 14 residues from the cysteine to the phenylalanine. Only the CDR3 DNA is retained, 42 bases long and in frame from the first base. The time point tag for this specimen amounts to: baseline before first vaccination. Samples from vaccinated people were obtained from the UK trials COV001 and COV002, which included a single-blind randomized controlled phase 2/3 trial of AZD1222 (ChAdOx1 nCoV-19) in healthy adults. For TCRbeta chain sequencing, PBMC samples were collected from trial participants at day 0 and at day 28 after the second dose.

The rearrangement joined TRBV9 to TRBJ1-2; the D gene remains uncertain. This receptor was identified in an adult in good health. The sequences come from peripheral blood, collected on day 0 of AZD1222 vaccination. The DNA is as follows: TGTGCCAGCAGCCGCGACCTCTCTAACTATGGCTACACCTTC. The translation is CASSRDLSNYGYTF.